The next 6 T cell receptor beta chains were all read from a single sample in a study of OX40 agonist ivuxolimab in advanced cancers. Library preparation employed the immunoSEQ multiplex PCR assay. TCRdb retrieved this table from immuneACCESS and kept in-frame rearrangements only. Not all clones are present; in checked studies, unresolved V genes account for under half, and no reason is known for the remainder. This sample comprises about 72,000 clones, 88% of them detected only once. Roughly 0.9% of the sample belongs to the ten largest clones. Sequenced material: CD4+ or CD8+ T cells sorted from blood, taken in a trial of the OX40 agonist ivuxolimab. All receptors come from an adult with an advanced solid tumor such as melanoma, head and neck, liver or kidney cancer.

V and J are TRBV5-6 and TRBJ2-1; 7 positions match TRBD1. The CDR3 runs 15 residues. Germline V gene data show CDR1 as SGHDT and CDR2 as YYEEEE. V shed 2 bases and J 9 bases; nucleotides not matched to a gene: 11. The CDR3 is CASSLSPKGASEQFF. DNA of the CDR3: TGTGCCAGCAGCTTATCCCCTAAGGGGGCGAGTGAGCAGTTCTTC.

The CDR3 spells CASSLGQALAGPTDTQYF. DNA for the CDR3: TGTGCCAGCAGCTTAGGCCAGGCACTAGCGGGGCCCACAGATACGCAGTATTTT. This chain links TRBV11-1 with TRBJ2-3; TRBD2 agrees at 10 bases. Trimming cost V 1 base and J 2 bases; bases outside gene matches: 9. Germline V gene sequence: CDR1 SGHAT, CDR2 FQDESV (reference sequence). This CDR3 has 18 amino acids. The whole variable domain, remainder taken from reference TRBV11-1 and TRBJ2-3, is EAEVAQSPRYKITEKSQAVAFWCDPISGHATLYWYRQILGQGPELLVQFQDESVVDDSQLPKDRFSAERLKGVDSTLKIQPAELGDSAMYLCASSLGQALAGPTDTQYFGPGTRLTVL.

The chain joins TRBV6-5 to TRBJ2-2, with no clear D. V was shortened by 6 bases and J by 6 bases, with 14 bases between the two germline ends. The CDR3 sequence is 14 residues long. CDR1 and CDR2 (germline): MNHEY, SVGAGI. CDR3 region: CASSSVRWSGELFF. CDR3 DNA: TGTGCCAGCAGCTCTGTTCGATGGTCCGGGGAGCTGTTTTTT.

The genes are TRBV5-4 and TRBJ2-2; D gene ambiguous. With 5 bases removed from V and 2 bases from J, the gap between germline ends came to 19 bases. Germline V gives CDR1 SGHNT, CDR2 YYREEE (reference sequence). The CDR3 totals 17 residues. CDR3 sequence: CASSFRTAEFNTGELFF. DNA for the CDR3: TGTGCCAGCAGTTTTCGGACGGCGGAATTTAACACCGGGGAGCTGTTTTTT.

The V call is TRBV10-3, the J call TRBJ2-1; D possibly corresponds to TRBD2 (7 bases). The V and J ends lost 4 bases and 4 bases respectively, with 17 bases between them. The CDR3 is 16 amino acids. Germline assignment: CDR1 ENHRY and CDR2 SYGVKD. Here the CDR3 DNA reads TGTGCCATCAGTGTACGCGGGGGCGTCACATACAATGAGCAGTTCTTC. Residues: CAISVRGGVTYNEQFF.

The chain has TRBV7-9 and TRBJ2-7; 11 bases are shared with TRBD1. The CDR3 loop spans 14 amino acids. The J segment lost 6 bases and the V segment lost 4 bases, leaving 5 bases of the junction unmatched. The germline V gene has CDR1 SEHNR and CDR2 FQNEAQ (reference sequence). The chain's CDR3 is CASSSGQGASEQYF. For the CDR3, the DNA is TGTGCCAGCAGCTCCGGACAGGGGGCATCCGAGCAGTACTTC.